Listed below are T cell receptor beta chains from one sample, sequenced in a study of T cells expressing NK-cell markers. Each CDR3 protein gets one entry in TCRdb, which reprocessed the 5' RACE reads and gives no DNA. This listing includes some 410,000 distinct CDR3 sequences. Sequencing was performed on blood T cells: a sorted CD56 or NKG2C T cell subset, CD4+ or CD8+ T cells, or bulk PBMC T cells (not recorded which). These receptors were collected from a woman between 18 and 70 years old in good health. The CDR3 runs from the conserved cysteine through the conserved F or W. Fields, in order: J gene, V gene, CDR3 protein.

>TRBJ2-7|TRBV20-1
CSASPGRGYEQYF
>TRBJ2-1|TRBV5-4
CASSSPSSNEQFF
>TRBJ2-1|TRBV9
CASSVAAGVYNEQFF
>TRBJ2-2|TRBV15
CATDVRGRGGELFF
>TRBJ2-5|TRBV7-6
CASSSSSNWETQYF
>TRBJ2-5|TRBV5-1
CASRLIRTGQRETQYF
>TRBJ2-1|TRBV15
CATSRDAETNEQFF
>TRBJ1-4|TRBV5-6
CASSLRDVATNEKLFF
>TRBJ2-1|TRBV6-1
CASREGGSYNEQFF
>TRBJ2-1|TRBV25-1
CASVPGGAGVNEQFF
>TRBJ2-7|TRBV20-1
CSARWRGTYEQYF
>TRBJ2-4|TRBV7-2
CASSIVAGGGKNIQYF
>TRBJ1-4|TRBV12-3/TRBV12-4
CASSLGQGVEKLFF
>TRBJ2-7|TRBV6-5
CASSYRLESDEQYF
>TRBJ2-1|TRBV19
CASSIVRNEQFF
>TRBJ2-3|TRBV15
CATSRGLAGASTDTQYF
>TRBJ2-5|TRBV5-4
CASSAGTVRLQETQYF
>TRBJ2-5|TRBV29-1
CSVWAPKETQYF
>TRBJ2-3|TRBV10-3
CAISEGGTDTQYF
>TRBJ1-5|TRBV4-3
CASSHRASGNQPQHF
>TRBJ1-2|TRBV9
CASSPAGTANYGYTF
>TRBJ1-6|TRBV7-2
CASSFRQGNNSPLHF
>TRBJ2-1|TRBV12-3/TRBV12-4
CASSPQLASYNEQFF
>TRBJ2-3|TRBV7-6
CASSQVGDTDTQYF
>TRBJ2-3|TRBV27
CASSSQASGSADTQYF
>TRBJ1-3|TRBV7-3
CASSLSGTAGNTIYF
>TRBJ2-3|TRBV6-1
CASSKPSGGLGDTQYF
>TRBJ2-1|TRBV18
CASSPSSSYNEQFF
>TRBJ2-1|TRBV11-2
CASSLGGLANYNEQFF
>TRBJ2-7|TRBV6-5
CASSSVAGLSYEQYF
>TRBJ2-3|TRBV7-2
CASSLVVAGGPTTQYF
>TRBJ2-3|TRBV7-9
CASSLARTGRGTDTQYF
>TRBJ2-7|TRBV12-3/TRBV12-4
CASLGRESYEQYF
>TRBJ2-5|TRBV25-1
CASSDLNRVETQYF
>TRBJ2-1|TRBV7-2
CASSFASAGTEQFF
>TRBJ2-2|TRBV5-5
CASNPRGVMGELFF
>TRBJ1-2|TRBV20-1
CSASRQGGRLDYGYTF
>TRBJ1-5|TRBV30
CAWSDLTGNQPQHF
>TRBJ1-4|TRBV10-3
CAISTGQNEKLFF